This T cell receptor (beta chain) was sequenced in a study of brain T cells in children with intractable seizures (dated by TCRdb to 2020 to 2023). Describing the broader study: Resected brain tissue from 53 pediatric epilepsy surgery cases was initially screened for immune gene transcripts with a NanoString immunology panel. Among the approximately twelve selected surgery cases, pre-surgery blood was additionally sequenced for eight, leaving four cases with brain tissue only.

Beyond this particular receptor, the publication reports: The patients' HCMV serostatus was not known, and viral specificity was inferred solely from CDR3 sequence similarity. Because pre- and post-surgery blood were sequenced to different depths, clones absent from the pre-surgery sample may reflect undersampling.

The CDR3 spans 14 residues, from the cysteine through the phenylalanine. The kept DNA is CDR3 alone, 42 bases in frame from the first base. V is pared back by 0 bases and J by 5 bases, with 10 bases lying between the germline termini. The germline V gene yields LGHNA for CDR1 and YNFKEQ for CDR2. Per the publication, the time point label means: resected brain tissue, or blood drawn just prior to surgery. The surgery cases that showed the highest brain T cell transcript signatures were chosen for TCR beta chain sequencing of brain tissue, and of blood when it was available. Patients had been treated with at least one anti-epileptic drug before surgery. The TCR-sequenced patients were children whose drug-resistant epilepsy was caused by tuberous sclerosis complex, focal cortical dysplasia, Rasmussen encephalitis or hemimegalencephaly. Blood was drawn right before the epilepsy surgery. Bulk genomic DNA was isolated from unsorted brain tissue and whole blood using the Monarch genomic DNA purification kit.

This clone was observed a handful of times. Its antigen is unknown. No base qualities exist here, and no much larger clone lies one base off it. TCR beta chain sequences were generated from genomic DNA using the immunoSEQ assay. On the study's bioinformatics: Any CDR3 sequence that did not begin with the conserved framework cysteine at position 104 was removed by hand. To get clonality, the normalized Shannon's Diversity Index was subtracted from one, giving values from 0 (maximal diversity) to 1 (oligoclonal). Chi-squared comparison-of-proportions tests were used to check whether the frequency of the same CDR3 differed between samples, for example brain versus blood. Public clonotypes were identified through searches of immuneACCESS, and similarity to known antiviral clonotypes was evaluated with the VDJdb browser. What TCRdb holds here is the immuneACCESS table cut down to in-frame rearrangements. Part of the clones is not present; checked against another copy, under half of the missing clones reflect an unresolved V gene, and the others are unexplained. That table supplies the V and J calls and clone size; D and trimming were determined from the DNA. The sample profile shows 110,000 or so clones; 85% to 95% of them were found once. Approximately 3.9% of the sample goes to the ten largest clones.

The chain employs TRBV4-2 and TRBJ1-1, with an unclear D gene assignment. This clonotype originated in a boy under two years old with hemimegalencephaly and intractable seizures. Sequenced material: peripheral blood, taken at surgery. The nucleotide sequence reads as follows: TGTGCCAGCAGCCAAGAAGGCAGGCGAACTGAAGCTTTCTTT. Its coded protein is CASSQEGRRTEAFF.